This T cell receptor (beta chain) was recorded in a study of cytomegalovirus exposure and HLA in healthy donors. General study findings and limits: First-cohort TCR clusters tended to co-occur in the roughly 130 validation repertoires, a later analysis found. TCR sequences were mostly rare, though some public TCRs occurred in many donors. Testing in vitro showed three CMV-associated chains specific for CMV antigens.

CDR3 size: 18 residues. Germline V gives CDR1 MGHRA, CDR2 YSYEKL. V lost 8 bases and J lost 4; bases outside the gene matches: 16. This clone came up once. Its matching antigen is unknown. Clones were sequenced by immunoSEQ multiplex PCR, and TCRdb holds only the in-frame ones, with some missing. The sample yields about 280,000 clones, more than 75% seen once. V gene TRBV4-1 combines with J gene TRBJ1-3, with 11 bases fitting TRBD1. What was sequenced was PBMCs. The clonotype originates from a woman younger than 35 in good health and CMV-seronegative. The CDR3 DNA reads TGCGCCAGCGCCCCAATGGACAGGGGGCTCCTGGGAGGAAACACCATATATTTT. The encoded protein is CASAPMDRGLLGGNTIYF.